These T cell receptor beta chains were read from a single sample in a study of T-cell memory formation after mild COVID-19. MiXCR was run by TCRdb on the 5' RACE reads, yielding one entry per CDR3 protein. In the table there are a few hundred thousand distinct CDR3 sequences, 16% of which are singletons. The sequenced sample consisted of PBMCs or a T cell subset sorted from them (not recorded which). Receptors originate from a man between 18 and 29 years old who had mild COVID-19 (a few samples of this study predate the infection). Cell type and time point are not known. The CDR3 runs from the conserved cysteine through the conserved F or W. D genes are given only for firm matches.

d_gene: .; j_gene: TRBJ2-5; v_gene: TRBV20-1; CDR3aa: CSARFGRAQGTQYF
d_gene: .; j_gene: TRBJ1-1; v_gene: TRBV4-3; CDR3aa: CASSQGGGTWNTEAFF
d_gene: .; j_gene: TRBJ1-2; v_gene: TRBV3-1; CDR3aa: CASSQEAYRGYTF
d_gene: TRBD2; j_gene: TRBJ2-1; v_gene: TRBV5-8; CDR3aa: CASPYAGRATNEQFF
d_gene: .; j_gene: TRBJ2-5; v_gene: TRBV5-1; CDR3aa: CASSFSVGAGGRKTQYF
d_gene: TRBD1; j_gene: TRBJ1-2; v_gene: TRBV4-3; CDR3aa: CASSQDLHPGGVYGYTF
d_gene: .; j_gene: TRBJ2-1; v_gene: TRBV7-8; CDR3aa: CASSFLSEQFF
d_gene: TRBD1; j_gene: TRBJ2-2; v_gene: TRBV20-1; CDR3aa: CSATQPDRGGTGELFF
d_gene: .; j_gene: TRBJ2-7; v_gene: TRBV11-2; CDR3aa: CASSLTLGSSYEQYF
d_gene: .; j_gene: TRBJ2-7; v_gene: TRBV9; CDR3aa: CASSVEPKGSEQYF